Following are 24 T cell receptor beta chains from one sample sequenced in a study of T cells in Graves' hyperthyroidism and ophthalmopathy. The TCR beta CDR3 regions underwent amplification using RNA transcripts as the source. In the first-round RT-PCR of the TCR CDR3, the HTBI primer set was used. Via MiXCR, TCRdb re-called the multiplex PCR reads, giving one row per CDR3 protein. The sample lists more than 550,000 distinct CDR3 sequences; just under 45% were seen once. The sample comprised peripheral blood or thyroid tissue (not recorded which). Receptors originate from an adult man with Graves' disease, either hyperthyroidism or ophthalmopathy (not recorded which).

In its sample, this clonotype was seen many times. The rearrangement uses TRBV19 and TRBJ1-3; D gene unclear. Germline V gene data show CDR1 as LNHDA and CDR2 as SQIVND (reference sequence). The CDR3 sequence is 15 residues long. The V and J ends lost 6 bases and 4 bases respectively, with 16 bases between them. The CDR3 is CASSPGGQMGNTIYF. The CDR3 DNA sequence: TGTGCCAGTAGCCCTGGAGGCCAGATGGGAAACACCATATATTTT.

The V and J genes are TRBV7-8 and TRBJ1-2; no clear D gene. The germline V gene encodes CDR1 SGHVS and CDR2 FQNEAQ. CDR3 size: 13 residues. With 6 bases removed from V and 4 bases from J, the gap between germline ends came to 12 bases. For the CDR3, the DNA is TGTGCCAGCAGTCCGCCCGGATCCTATGGCTACACCTTC. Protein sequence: CASSPPGSYGYTF. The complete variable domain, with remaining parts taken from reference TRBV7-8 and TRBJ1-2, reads GAGVSQSPRYKVAKRGQDVALRCDPISGHVSLFWYQQALGQGPEFLTYFQNEAQLDKSGLPSDRFFAERPEGSVSTLKIQRTQQEDSAVYLCASSPPGSYGYTFGSGTRLTVV.

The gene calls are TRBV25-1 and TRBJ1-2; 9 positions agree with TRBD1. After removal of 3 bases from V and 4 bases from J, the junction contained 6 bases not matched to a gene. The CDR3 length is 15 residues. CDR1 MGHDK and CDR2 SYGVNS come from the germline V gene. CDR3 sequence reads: CASSDQGQGGYGYTF. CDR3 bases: TGTGCCAGCAGTGACCAGGGACAGGGCGGCTATGGCTACACCTTC.

As DNA, the CDR3 is TGTGCCAGCAGCCAGAGCCAGAACTATGGCTACACCTTC. It codes for CASSQSQNYGYTF. The rearrangement joins TRBV12-3 or TRBV12-4 to TRBJ1-2; D is undetermined. There are 13 residues in the CDR3. Trimming shortened V by 6 bases and J by 2 bases, and 10 bases separated the two germline ends.

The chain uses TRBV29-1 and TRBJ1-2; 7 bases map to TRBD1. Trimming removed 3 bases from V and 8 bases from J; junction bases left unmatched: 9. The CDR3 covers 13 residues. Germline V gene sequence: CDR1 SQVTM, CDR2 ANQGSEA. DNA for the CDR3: TGCAGCGTTGATTGGGGGACAGAATACGGCTACACCTTC. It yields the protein CSVDWGTEYGYTF.

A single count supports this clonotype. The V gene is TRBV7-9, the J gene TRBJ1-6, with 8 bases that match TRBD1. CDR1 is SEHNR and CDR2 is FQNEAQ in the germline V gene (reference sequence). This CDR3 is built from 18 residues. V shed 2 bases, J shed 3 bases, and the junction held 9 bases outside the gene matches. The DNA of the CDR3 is TGTGCCAGCAGCTTAAACAACGTTGGACAGGGCTATAATTCACCCCTCCACTTT. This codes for CASSLNNVGQGYNSPLHF.

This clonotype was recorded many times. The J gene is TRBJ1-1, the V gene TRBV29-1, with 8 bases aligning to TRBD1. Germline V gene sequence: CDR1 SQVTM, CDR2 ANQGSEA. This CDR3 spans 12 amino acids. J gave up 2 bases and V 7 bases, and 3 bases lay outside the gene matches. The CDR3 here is CSGQGSNTEAFF. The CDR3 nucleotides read TGCAGCGGACAGGGGTCTAACACTGAAGCTTTCTTT. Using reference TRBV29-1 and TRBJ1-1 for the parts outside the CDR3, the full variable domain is SAVISQKPSRDICQRGTSLTIQCQVDSQVTMMFWYRQQPGQSLTLIATANQGSEATYESGFVIDKFPISRPNLTFSTLTVSNMSPEDSSIYLCSGQGSNTEAFFGQGTRLTVV.

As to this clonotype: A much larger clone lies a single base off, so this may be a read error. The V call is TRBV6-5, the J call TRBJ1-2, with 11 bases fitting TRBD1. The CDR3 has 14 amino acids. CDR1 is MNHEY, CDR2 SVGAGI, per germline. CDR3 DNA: TGTGCCACCAACCCGGGACAGGGGGTCTATGGCTACGCCTTC. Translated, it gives CATNPGQGVYGYAF.

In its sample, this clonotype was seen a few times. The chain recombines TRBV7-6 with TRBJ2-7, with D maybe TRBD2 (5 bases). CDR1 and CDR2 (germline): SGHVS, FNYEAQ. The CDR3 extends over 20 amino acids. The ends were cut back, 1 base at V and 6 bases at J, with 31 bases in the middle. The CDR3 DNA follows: TGTGCCAGCAGCTTAGTTCCCACCTTAGACGGAGGATCTCTAGAAAGCGAGCAGTACTTC. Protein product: CASSLVPTLDGGSLESEQYF.

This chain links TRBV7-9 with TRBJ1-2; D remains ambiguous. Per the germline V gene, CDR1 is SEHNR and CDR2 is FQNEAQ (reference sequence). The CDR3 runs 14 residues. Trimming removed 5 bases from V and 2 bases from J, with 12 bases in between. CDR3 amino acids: CASSPATANYGYTF. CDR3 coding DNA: TGTGCCAGCAGCCCCGCGACGGCAAACTATGGCTACACCTTC.

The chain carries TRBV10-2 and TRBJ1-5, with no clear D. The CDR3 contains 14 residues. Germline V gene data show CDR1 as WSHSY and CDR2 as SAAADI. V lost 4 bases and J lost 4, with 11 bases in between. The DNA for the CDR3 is TGCGCCAGCAGTGGTTTTACACTGAATCAGCCCCAGCATTTT. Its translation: CASSGFTLNQPQHF.

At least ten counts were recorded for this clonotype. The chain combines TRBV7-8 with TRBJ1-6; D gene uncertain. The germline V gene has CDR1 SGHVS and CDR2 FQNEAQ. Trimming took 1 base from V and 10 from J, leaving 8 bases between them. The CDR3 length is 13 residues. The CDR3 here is CASSLERESPLHF. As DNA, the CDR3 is TGTGCCAGCAGCTTAGAAAGGGAATCACCCCTCCACTTT.

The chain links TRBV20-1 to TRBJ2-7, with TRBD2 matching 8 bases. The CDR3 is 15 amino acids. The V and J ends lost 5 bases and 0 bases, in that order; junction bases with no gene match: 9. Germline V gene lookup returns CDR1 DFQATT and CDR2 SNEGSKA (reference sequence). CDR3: CSAGVRSGSSYEQYF. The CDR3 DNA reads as TGCAGTGCTGGGGTCCGGAGCGGGAGCTCCTACGAGCAGTACTTC.

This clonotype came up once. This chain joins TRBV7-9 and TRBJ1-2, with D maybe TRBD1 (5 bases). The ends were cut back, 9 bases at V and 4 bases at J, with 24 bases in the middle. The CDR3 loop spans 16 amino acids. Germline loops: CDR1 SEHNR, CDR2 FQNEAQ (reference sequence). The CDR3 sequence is CASSISRDGNFYGYTF. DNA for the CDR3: TGTGCCAGTAGTATAAGCCGGGACGGAAACTTCTATGGCTACACCTTC.

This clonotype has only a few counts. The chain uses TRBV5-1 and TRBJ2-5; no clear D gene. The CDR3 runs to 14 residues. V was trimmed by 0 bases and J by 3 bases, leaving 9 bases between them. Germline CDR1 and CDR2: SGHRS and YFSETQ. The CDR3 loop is CASSLGLLKETQYF. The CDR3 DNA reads TGCGCCAGCAGCTTGGGCCTATTAAAAGAGACCCAGTACTTC. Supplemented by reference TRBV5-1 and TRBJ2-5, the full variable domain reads KAGVTQTPRYLIKTRGQQVTLSCSPISGHRSVSWYQQTPGQGLQFLFEYFSETQRNKGNFPGRFSGRQFSNSRSEMNVSTLELGDSALYLCASSLGLLKETQYFGPGTRLLVL.

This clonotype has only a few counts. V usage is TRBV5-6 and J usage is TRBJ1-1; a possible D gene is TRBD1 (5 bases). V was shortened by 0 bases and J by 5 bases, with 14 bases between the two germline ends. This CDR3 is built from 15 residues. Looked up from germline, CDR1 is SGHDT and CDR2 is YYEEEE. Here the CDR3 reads CASSLAGRGRTEAFF. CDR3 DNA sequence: TGTGCCAGCAGCTTGGCCGGGAGGGGTAGGACTGAAGCTTTCTTT.

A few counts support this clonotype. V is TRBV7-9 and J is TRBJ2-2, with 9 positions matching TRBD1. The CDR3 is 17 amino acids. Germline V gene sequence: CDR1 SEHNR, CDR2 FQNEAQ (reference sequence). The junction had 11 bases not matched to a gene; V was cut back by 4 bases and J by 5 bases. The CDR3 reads CASSSQPGQGTTGELFF. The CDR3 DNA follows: TGTGCCAGCAGCTCCCAGCCGGGACAGGGTACGACCGGGGAGCTGTTTTTT.

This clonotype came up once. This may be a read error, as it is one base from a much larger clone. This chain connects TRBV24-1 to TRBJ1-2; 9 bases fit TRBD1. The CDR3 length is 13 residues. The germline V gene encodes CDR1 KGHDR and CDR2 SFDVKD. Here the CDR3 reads CVTSSDRGYGYTF. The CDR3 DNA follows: TGTGTCACCAGTTCGGACAGGGGCTATGGCTACACCTTC.

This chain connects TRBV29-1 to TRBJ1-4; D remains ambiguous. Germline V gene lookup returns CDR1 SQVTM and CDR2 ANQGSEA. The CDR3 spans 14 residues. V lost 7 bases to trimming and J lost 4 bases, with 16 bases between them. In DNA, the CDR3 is TGCAGCGGATGGACGGCAGGCAGTAATGAAAAACTGTTTTTT. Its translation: CSGWTAGSNEKLFF.

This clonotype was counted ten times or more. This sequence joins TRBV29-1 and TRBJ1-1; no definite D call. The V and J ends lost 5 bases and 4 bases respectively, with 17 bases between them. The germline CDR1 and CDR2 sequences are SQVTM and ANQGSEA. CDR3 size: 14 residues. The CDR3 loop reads CSVRVDGGTTEAFF. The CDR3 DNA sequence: TGCAGCGTTAGGGTTGACGGAGGAACCACTGAAGCTTTCTTT.

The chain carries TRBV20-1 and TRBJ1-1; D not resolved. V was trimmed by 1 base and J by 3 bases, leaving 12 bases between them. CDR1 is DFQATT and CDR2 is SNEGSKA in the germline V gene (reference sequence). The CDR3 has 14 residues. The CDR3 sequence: CSARGPYGYTEAFF. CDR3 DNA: TGCAGTGCTAGAGGGCCCTATGGCTACACTGAAGCTTTCTTT.

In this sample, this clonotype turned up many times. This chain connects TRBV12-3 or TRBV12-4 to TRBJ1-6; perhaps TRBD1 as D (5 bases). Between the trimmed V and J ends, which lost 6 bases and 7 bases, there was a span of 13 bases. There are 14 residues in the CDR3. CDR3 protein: CASSWKGQNSPLHF. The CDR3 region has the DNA TGTGCCAGCAGCTGGAAGGGGCAGAATTCACCCCTCCACTTT.

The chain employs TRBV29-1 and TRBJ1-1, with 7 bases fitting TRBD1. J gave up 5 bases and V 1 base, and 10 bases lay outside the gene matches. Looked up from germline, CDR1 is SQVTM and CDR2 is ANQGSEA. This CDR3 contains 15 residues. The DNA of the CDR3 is TGCAGCGTTGAAGGGCAGGGGGGCTATAGTACTGAAGCTTTCTTT. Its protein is CSVEGQGGYSTEAFF.

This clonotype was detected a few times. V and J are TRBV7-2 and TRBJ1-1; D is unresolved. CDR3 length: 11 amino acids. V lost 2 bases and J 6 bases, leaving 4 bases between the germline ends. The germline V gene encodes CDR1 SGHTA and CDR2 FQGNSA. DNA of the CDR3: TGTGCCAGCAGCTTAATTTCTGAAGCTTTCTTT. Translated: CASSLISEAFF.